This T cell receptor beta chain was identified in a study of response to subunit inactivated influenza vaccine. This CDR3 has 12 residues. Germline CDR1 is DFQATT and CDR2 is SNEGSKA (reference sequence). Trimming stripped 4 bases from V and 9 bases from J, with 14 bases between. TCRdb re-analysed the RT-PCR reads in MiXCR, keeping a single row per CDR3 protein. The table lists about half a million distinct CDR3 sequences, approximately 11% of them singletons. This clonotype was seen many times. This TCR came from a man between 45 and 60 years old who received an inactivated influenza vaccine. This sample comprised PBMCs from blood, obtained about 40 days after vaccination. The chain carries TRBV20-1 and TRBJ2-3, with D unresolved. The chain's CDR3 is CSATPVIKTQYF. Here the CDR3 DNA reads TGCAGTGCTACCCCTGTAATAAAAACGCAGTATTTT.